This entry lists 26 T cell receptor beta chains sequenced from one sample in a study of Graves' ophthalmopathy and Graves' hyperthyroidism (dated by TCRdb to 2017 to 2018). The instrument was an Illumina HiSeq 2000. For repertoire sequencing, the TCR beta CDR3 regions were amplified from RNA transcripts. HTBI primers and the Qiagen OneStep RT-PCR kit were used in a first-round RT-PCR, which was followed by a second-round multiplex PCR, size selection and purification. The raw public reads went through TCRdb reprocessing: fastp at Q25, MiXCR clone calling, in-frame beta chains kept. Identical CDR3 protein sequences are pooled into one entry, listed with their most common genes and DNA. This sample has more than 550,000 distinct CDR3 sequences in its table, and about 38% of those were observed once. More than 2.5% of the sample belongs to the ten largest clones. The specimen sequenced was peripheral blood. These receptors were collected from an adult man with Graves' ophthalmopathy.

This clonotype was seen at least ten times. The chain has TRBV7-6 and TRBJ1-5; D is undetermined. Looked up from germline, CDR1 is SGHVS and CDR2 is FNYEAQ. The CDR3 runs 14 residues. The V gene lost 1 base and the J gene lost 7 bases, with 11 bases spanning the gap. CDR3 loop: CASSLVEQAQPQHF. CDR3 sequence (DNA): TGTGCCAGCAGCTTAGTTGAGCAGGCGCAGCCCCAGCATTTT.

About this clonotype itself: A single base separates this from a much larger clone, so it may be a read error. The chain recombines TRBV12-3 or TRBV12-4 with TRBJ2-5; D uncertain. Deletions cut 2 bases from V and 4 bases from J, with 14 bases between. The CDR3 has 15 residues. The CDR3: CASSLSSHDRETQYF. The CDR3 DNA reads TGTGCCAGCAGTTTATCGAGTCACGACCGAGAGACCCAGTACTTC.

As regards this clonotype: A much larger clone differs by one base, so this may be a read error. The chain links TRBV9 to TRBJ1-2, with a weak D call TRBD1 (6 bases). This CDR3 spans 13 amino acids. CDR1 and CDR2 (germline): SGDLS, YYNGEE. The CDR3 region is CAGRGDRSYGYTF. DNA for the CDR3: TGTGCCGGCAGAGGCGACAGGTCCTATGGCTACACCTTC.

The V and J genes are TRBV9 and TRBJ1-1, with 8 bases lining up with TRBD1. In germline, CDR1 is SGDLS, CDR2 YYNGEE. Losses at the gene ends were 4 bases for V and 3 bases for J; bases not matched to a gene: 8. This CDR3 contains 15 residues. The CDR3 DNA reads TGTGCCAGCAGCCCTCCAGGGGGCACGGACACTGAAGCTTTCTTT. Protein sequence: CASSPPGGTDTEAFF.

This clonotype was counted a few times. This sequence may be a read error, since a much larger clone differs from it by one base. CDR3 sequence: CASSNSGRTQETQYF. The CDR3 coding sequence is TGTGCCAGCAGCAATAGCGGGAGGACCCAAGAGACCCAGTACTTC. V gene TRBV3-1 combines with J gene TRBJ2-5, with TRBD2 matching 10 bases. Trimming took 5 bases from V and 1 from J; bases not matched to a gene: 4. This CDR3 contains 15 residues. CDR1 is LGHDT and CDR2 is YNNKEL in the germline V gene (reference sequence).

The chain joins TRBV2 to TRBJ1-2; D might be TRBD1 (6 bases). The CDR3 covers 15 residues. The V gene's germline CDR1 is SNHLY and CDR2 FYNNEI. V lost 10 bases to trimming and J lost 4 bases, with 22 bases between them. The CDR3: CAIRDVQGTSYGYTF. The CDR3 DNA reads as TGTGCCATCCGGGATGTTCAGGGGACATCCTATGGCTACACCTTC. The variable domain in full, with the rest retrieved from reference TRBV2 and TRBJ1-2, is EPEVTQTPSHQVTQMGQEVILRCVPISNHLYFYWYRQILGQKVEFLVSFYNNEISEKSEIFDDQFSVERPDGSNFTLKIRSTKLEDSAMYFCAIRDVQGTSYGYTFGSGTRLTVV.

The V and J genes are TRBV7-2 and TRBJ2-5; TRBD2 matches 7 bases. The CDR3 is 13 residues long. CDR1 is SGHTA and CDR2 is FQGNSA in the germline V gene. The ends lost 5 bases at V and 5 bases at J; junction bases unmatched: 5. CDR3 bases: TGTGCCAGCAGCCGCCCTAGCGGCGAGACCCAGTACTTC. Translation: CASSRPSGETQYF.

The chain combines TRBV12-3 or TRBV12-4 with TRBJ1-1; D is unclear. V was cut by 6 bases and J by 1 base, with 12 bases left in between. CDR3 length equals 14 residues. CDR3 region: CASRPWWENTEAFF. DNA of the CDR3: TGTGCCAGCAGGCCCTGGTGGGAGAACACTGAAGCTTTCTTT.

The chain is built from TRBV7-6 and TRBJ2-1; TRBD2 matches 7 bases. Germline V lookup: CDR1 SGHVS, CDR2 FNYEAQ. CDR3 length: 14 amino acids. J gave up 6 bases and V 5 bases, and 7 bases lay outside the gene matches. CDR3 bases: TGTGCCAGCAGCCTGAGGACGGGGGGCAATGAGCAGTTCTTC. This encodes CASSLRTGGNEQFF.

This clonotype occurred many times. The chain links TRBV12-3 or TRBV12-4 to TRBJ1-1; a possible D gene is TRBD1 (5 bases). The CDR3 is 14 residues long. Trimming removed 6 bases at V and 1 base at J, with 12 bases between. CDR3 bases: TGTGCCAGCAGAATAGGGACGAGGAACACTGAAGCTTTCTTT. This sequence encodes CASRIGTRNTEAFF.

This chain connects TRBV7-9 to TRBJ1-2; the match to TRBD1 covers 9 bases. V dropped 5 bases and J dropped 8; count of bases not matched to a gene: 9. This CDR3 is 14 amino acids long. CDR1 SEHNR and CDR2 FQNEAQ come from the germline V gene (reference sequence). Here the CDR3 DNA reads TGTGCCAGCAGCCCTGGGGACAGGGAAGGAGGCTACACCTTC. Its protein product is CASSPGDREGGYTF.

Points on this clonotype: At one of its ends the junction is not consistent with the germline gene, which may arise from a read error. The chain joins TRBV25-1 to TRBJ2-7; D gene uncertain. Per the germline V gene, CDR1 is MGHDK and CDR2 is SYGVNS. The CDR3 is made up of 14 amino acids. The DNA for the CDR3 is TGTGCCAGCAGCAAAAGTCCGGACGTTTACGAGCAGCACTTC. Amino acid sequence: CASSKSPDVYEQHF.

In this sample, this clonotype turned up many times. The rearrangement links TRBV7-9 to TRBJ2-7, with 9 bases fitting TRBD1. Germline assignment: CDR1 SEHNR and CDR2 FQNEAQ (reference sequence). The junction had 1 base not matched to a gene; V was cut back by 5 bases and J by 2 bases. The CDR3 has 13 residues. The CDR3 coding sequence is TGTGCCAGCAGCACAGGGGGCCCCTACGAGCAGTACTTC. Its protein is CASSTGGPYEQYF.

V usage is TRBV2 and J usage is TRBJ2-1; possible D gene TRBD2, 5 bases. Germline CDR1 SNHLY, CDR2 FYNNEI. V lost 3 bases, J lost 8 bases, and 14 bases lay in between. The CDR3 length is 14 residues. CDR3 sequence (DNA): TGTGCCAGCAGTGATGCGGCTAGCCTTGATGAGCAGTTCTTC. It specifies CASSDAASLDEQFF.

As regards this clonotype: A read error may explain this, as a much larger clone is one base away. Given the absence of the conserved phenylalanine or tryptophan at the CDR3 end, a read error is likely. The V and J genes are TRBV5-1 and TRBJ2-5; D uncertain. The DNA end is a closer match to TRBJ2-7, so the J assignment may be wrong. CDR3 length: 13 amino acids. From germline, CDR1 is SGHRS and CDR2 YFSETQ. The CDR3 coding sequence is TGCGCCAGCAGCTTGAGTCAGACCTACGAGCAGTACCTC. Translated: CASSLSQTYEQYL.

With respect to this clonotype: A much larger clonotype is one base distant, so this may be a read error. The J gene is TRBJ1-2, the V gene TRBV20-1; 8 nucleotides match TRBD1. The germline V gene encodes CDR1 DFQATT and CDR2 SNEGSKA (reference sequence). This CDR3 has 14 amino acids. CDR3 sequence: CSVRGTGMGYGYTF. The CDR3 DNA reads TGCAGTGTTAGAGGGACAGGCATGGGCTATGGCTACACCTTC.

Details on this clonotype: This may be a read error: a much more frequent sequence differs by one nucleotide. The rearrangement uses TRBV19 and TRBJ2-7; 8 bases align to TRBD1. Germline V gene data show CDR1 as LNHDA and CDR2 as SQIVND (reference sequence). The CDR3 has 15 amino acids. V trimming: 5 bases; J trimming: 4 bases; junction bases outside the gene matches: 10. The DNA of the CDR3 is TGTGCCAGTAGTGTCGGGGCAGGGGGCAGATACGAGCAGTACTTC. Translated, it gives CASSVGAGGRYEQYF.

This rearrangement joins TRBV9 to TRBJ2-5; 7 nucleotides match TRBD1. CDR1 is SGDLS and CDR2 is YYNGEE in the germline V gene. The CDR3 length is 16 residues. The V and J ends lost 3 bases and 5 bases, in that order; junction bases with no gene match: 13. The CDR3 loop is CASSATGNEGAETQYF. In nucleotides, the CDR3 is TGTGCCAGCAGCGCGACAGGGAACGAGGGGGCTGAGACCCAGTACTTC.

This clonotype was counted at least ten times. The V call is TRBV5-1, the J call TRBJ1-5; TRBD1 is a possible D gene (5 bases). The V end was cut by 5 bases, the J end by 4 bases, with 13 bases between. The V gene's germline CDR1 is SGHRS and CDR2 YFSETQ. The CDR3 is made up of 14 amino acids. In nucleotides, the CDR3 is TGCGCCAGCAGGTGGGACGGTCGGAATCAGCCCCAGCATTTT. This codes for CASRWDGRNQPQHF.

The table lists this clonotype with many counts. The chain recombines TRBV25-1 with TRBJ2-7; D not resolved. Germline loops: CDR1 MGHDK, CDR2 SYGVNS. The CDR3 is made up of 12 amino acids. Trimming left V 2 bases short and J 6 bases short, with 8 bases between. CDR3 loop: CASSEDLGEQYF. CDR3 sequence (DNA): TGTGCCAGCAGTGAAGACTTGGGCGAGCAGTACTTC.

This clonotype was recorded only once. Because it lacks the conserved phenylalanine or tryptophan at the end, this CDR3 is likely a read error. J is TRBJ1-1 and V is TRBV29-1; a weak D match, TRBD1 (5 bases). The V gene's germline CDR1 is SQVTM and CDR2 ANQGSEA. The CDR3 runs 12 residues. CDR3 DNA sequence: TGCAACGTGGCAGGGCGGAACACTGAAGCTTTCCTT. This encodes CNVAGRNTEAFL.

The chain employs TRBV7-9 and TRBJ2-7, with 9 bases identical to TRBD1. CDR1 and CDR2 from the germline V gene are SEHNR and FQNEAQ (reference sequence). The trim removed 4 bases at V and 3 bases at J, leaving 7 bases unmatched. The CDR3 is made up of 15 amino acids. The CDR3 DNA reads TGTGCCAGCAGCTCCGGACAGGGGAACCTCTACGAGCAGTACTTC. It translates to CASSSGQGNLYEQYF.

On this clonotype: One junction end disagrees with the germline gene, perhaps due to a read error. This chain links TRBV29-1 with TRBJ2-5; no definite D call. The germline gives CDR1 SQVTM, CDR2 ANQGSEA. The CDR3 is made up of 16 amino acids. This chain's CDR3 is CSVASSLVGGQGTQYF. The CDR3 region has the DNA TGCAGCGTTGCCAGCAGCTTAGTTGGCGGTCAAGGGACCCAGTACTTC. The whole variable domain, remainder taken from reference TRBV29-1 and TRBJ2-5, is SAVISQKPSRDICQRGTSLTIQCQVDSQVTMMFWYRQQPGQSLTLIATANQGSEATYESGFVIDKFPISRPNLTFSTLTVSNMSPEDSSIYLCSVASSLVGGQGTQYFGPGTRLLVL.

The genes are TRBV9 and TRBJ1-2; possible D gene TRBD1, 5 bases. Germline V CDR1 and CDR2: SGDLS, YYNGEE. The CDR3 is 11 amino acids. The DNA of the CDR3 is TGTGCTGGGACCTCGGGCTATGGCTACACCTTC. This gives the protein CAGTSGYGYTF.

This clonotype was seen at least ten times. V and J are TRBV29-1 and TRBJ2-6, with D hard to call. Trimming took off 0 bases at V and 2 bases at J, with 8 bases between the two ends. CDR1 and CDR2 (germline): SQVTM, ANQGSEA. This CDR3 is 15 amino acids long. The CDR3 sequence is CSVEDPSAGANVLTF. CDR3 sequence (DNA): TGCAGCGTTGAAGATCCCTCGGCTGGGGCCAACGTCCTGACTTTC.

The chain links TRBV10-3 to TRBJ1-1; TRBD1 matches 7 bases. The germline CDR1 and CDR2 sequences are ENHRY and SYGVKD. This CDR3 spans 13 amino acids. Trimming took 4 bases from V and 3 from J; bases not matched to a gene: 2. The CDR3 is CAISGQGHTEAFF. CDR3 in DNA: TGTGCCATCAGTGGACAGGGCCACACTGAAGCTTTCTTT.